This TCR beta chain was profiled in a study of graft-versus-host responses after intestinal transplantation. Study background: Recipients across the board were started on anti-thymocyte globulin induction, then kept on tacrolimus and steroids for approximately three years.

Sequencing used immunoSEQ multiplex PCR; TCRdb keeps in-frame clones, though not all of them. This sample has under 45,000 clones; approximately 94% occur once, and the top ten carry over 0.2%. Notes on this clone: The antigen is not known.

General observations from the study: Peak GvH clone levels in circulation were associated with early post-transplant HvG declines. Recipient bone marrow held GvH clones, some seen earlier in ileum or blood.

The germline V gene has CDR1 MNHNS and CDR2 SASEGT. V lost 2 bases and J 4 bases, leaving 14 bases between the germline ends. The CDR3 has 15 residues. The sequence derives from a human donor who was the organ donor for an intestinal transplant. J is TRBJ2-5 and V is TRBV6-1; D assignment may be TRBD1 or TRBD2 (5 bases each). The sample here was unstimulated CD4+ T cells sorted from spleen or lymph node cells, taken before transplant. The CDR3 nucleotides read TGTGCCAGCAGTGAACCTGGGACCCCCAGAGAGACCCAGTACTTC. This encodes CASSEPGTPRETQYF.